This entry describes one T cell receptor beta chain. The antigen remains unidentified. This specimen belongs to a study of cytomegalovirus exposure and HLA in healthy donors. General study findings and limits: The authors considered a cluster of highly shared sequence variants likely to be a sequencing artifact.

The study sampled nominally healthy donors, though unrecorded immune exposures were likely. The V and J ends lost 3 bases and 3 bases, in that order; junction bases with no gene match: 1. Germline-derived CDR1 and CDR2 are MNHNS and SASEGT. CDR3 length: 14 residues. The PCR made use of 60 Vbeta and 13 Jbeta primers. TCRdb's table, derived via immunoSEQ multiplex PCR, lists solely in-frame clones and lacks some. The data show about 160,000 clones, with about 85% seen just once and 1.5% to 2.5% held by the top ten. The sequencing input was PBMCs. The V and J genes are TRBV6-1 and TRBJ2-1; TRBD1 matches at 8 bases. The TCR sequence derives from a man aged 18 to 29 in good health and CMV-seronegative. The chain's CDR3 is CASSEGQDYNEQFF. As DNA, the CDR3 is TGTGCCAGCAGTGAGGGACAGGACTACAATGAGCAGTTCTTC.